A selection of T cell receptor beta chains follows, all from one sample in a study of Tregs in tolerant kidney transplant recipients. Repertoires were generated with immunoSEQ multiplex PCR, while TCRdb's copy carries only in-frame clones and drops some. Altogether around 230,000 clones are present, around 81% being singletons, with the ten largest covering roughly 0.67%. Sample: CD4+ T cells from blood. The source is a human donor in good health. Both conserved end residues are trimmed from each CDR3. The D gene is left open where the match is weak.

V	J	D	CDR3
TRBV6-6	TRBJ1-1	.	ASREQGKPEAF
TRBV5-4	TRBJ2-3	TRBD2	ASSAGLAGGLDTQY
TRBV2	TRBJ1-1	TRBD1	ASSEKKRQGYTEAF
TRBV29-1	TRBJ2-7	.	SVAVGADWSYEQY
TRBV2	TRBJ2-5	TRBD2	ASVGSGGSREQY
TRBV9	TRBJ1-5	.	ASSAGGQPQH
TRBV2	TRBJ2-6	.	ASSPKQGSGANVLT
TRBV19	TRBJ1-5	TRBD1	ASSIGDRGNNQPQH
TRBV2	TRBJ1-5	.	ASKWGDGWGLNQPQH
TRBV5-1	TRBJ2-2	TRBD2	ASSLAPSGGTNTGELF
TRBV7-2	TRBJ2-2	.	ASSRDRTPGGELF
TRBV4-1	TRBJ2-7	.	ASSHPFRYGDPIYEQY
TRBV18	TRBJ2-1	TRBD2	ASSPPGREGLGNEQF
TRBV15	TRBJ1-2	.	ATSRGGTDHYGYT
TRBV7-2	TRBJ2-1	.	ASSLGPFGDEQF
TRBV5-1	TRBJ1-3	.	ASCFDSRSGNTIY
TRBV30	TRBJ2-7	.	AWKEYASSYEQY
TRBV7-9	TRBJ2-1	.	ASSSGLYEQF
TRBV5-1	TRBJ2-2	.	ASSLDPEAPIANTGELF
TRBV5-1	TRBJ2-3	TRBD2	ASRRTSGRRVTDTQY
TRBV6-1	TRBJ1-2	TRBD1	ASSVSWTGEYGYT
TRBV19	TRBJ1-1	.	ASSTERSGNTEAF
TRBV5-1	TRBJ1-4	.	ASSLGGSDEKLF
TRBV7-3	TRBJ2-5	TRBD2	ASSLSGGGTSRETQY
TRBV14	TRBJ1-2	.	ASSQLFGLSNYGYT
TRBV5-1	TRBJ1-2	.	ASSLEAAANYGYT
TRBV2	TRBJ2-7	.	ASTQGGNSYEQY
TRBV30	TRBJ2-4	TRBD2	AWGRLTSGRKNIQY
TRBV29-1	TRBJ1-1	.	SVRREAEAF
TRBV23-1	TRBJ2-7	TRBD1	ASSQSDSGTGTHYEQY
TRBV5-4	TRBJ1-3	TRBD1	ASSFWQGGSGNTIY
TRBV15	TRBJ1-3	.	ATSRDPGGNTIY
TRBV2	TRBJ2-7	.	ASQTGLGDEQY
TRBV30	TRBJ2-7	TRBD1	AGGTGAPEQY
TRBV5-6	TRBJ1-1	TRBD1	ASSSGQGAEAF
TRBV10-3	TRBJ2-7	TRBD1	AISESGQGPYEQY
TRBV6-5	TRBJ1-5	.	ASSFTAYSNQPQH
TRBV7-2	TRBJ2-5	.	ASSSRGRRSQETQY
TRBV5-6	TRBJ2-7	.	ASSLVQASEQY
TRBV2	TRBJ1-1	TRBD1	ASSVESGGTEAF
TRBV5-1	TRBJ2-1	TRBD2	ASGIRAGTYNEQF
TRBV13	TRBJ2-7	.	ASSSLGEAAGGEQY
TRBV6-1	TRBJ1-5	TRBD1	ASSRQGVINQPQH
TRBV5-4	TRBJ1-1	.	ASSRAGWSAEAF
TRBV10-1	TRBJ2-3	.	ASSYGEGTDTQY
TRBV6-1	TRBJ1-1	.	ASSVKGGDTEAF
TRBV7-9	TRBJ1-6	.	ASSLDVGNSPLH
TRBV18	TRBJ1-1	.	ASSPKEGWTEAF
TRBV5-1	TRBJ2-6	.	ASSLGFTSGANVLT
TRBV5-1	TRBJ1-2	TRBD1	ASSRLPTGGFGYT
TRBV19	TRBJ2-7	TRBD1	ASTSDRDSYEQY
TRBV27	TRBJ1-1	.	ASKSWRGTEAF